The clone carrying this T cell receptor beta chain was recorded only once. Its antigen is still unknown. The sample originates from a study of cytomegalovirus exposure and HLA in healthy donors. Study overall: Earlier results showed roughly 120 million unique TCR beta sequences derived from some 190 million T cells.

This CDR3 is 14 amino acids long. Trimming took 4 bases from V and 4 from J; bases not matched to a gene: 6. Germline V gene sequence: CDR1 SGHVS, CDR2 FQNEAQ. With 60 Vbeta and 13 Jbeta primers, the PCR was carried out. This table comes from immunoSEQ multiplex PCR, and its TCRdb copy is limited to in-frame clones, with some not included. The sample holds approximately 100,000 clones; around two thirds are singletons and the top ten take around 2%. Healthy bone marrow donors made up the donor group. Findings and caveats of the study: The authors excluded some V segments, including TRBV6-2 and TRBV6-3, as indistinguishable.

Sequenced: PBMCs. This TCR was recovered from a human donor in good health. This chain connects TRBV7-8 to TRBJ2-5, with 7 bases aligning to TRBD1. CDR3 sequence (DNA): TGTGCCAGCAGCTCGACAGGGTTTGGAGAGACCCAGTACTTC. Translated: CASSSTGFGETQYF.